One sample yielded the 24 T cell receptor beta chains listed below, sequenced in a study of regulatory T cells in long-lasting Graves disease. Arm-PCR of CDR3 regions with iRepertoire HTBI primers generated TCR beta libraries. TCRdb used MiXCR to reprocess the multiplex PCR reads, holding one entry per CDR3 protein. The table records hundreds of thousands of distinct CDR3 sequences, around 30% of them present only once. Noted time point: persistent/refractory GD, antithyroid drugs over 5 years with positive TRAb. The TCR library was made from RNA that had been extracted from PBMCs in TRIzol. The input for sequencing was peripheral blood mononuclear cells (PBMCs), taken when the disease was refractory, from a patient treated with antithyroid drugs. These TCRs come from a female donor with Graves disease.

The chain combines TRBV7-9 with TRBJ2-7; no definite D call. The CDR3 loop spans 12 amino acids. Trimming pared 2 bases from V and 3 bases from J, leaving 5 bases between. The germline CDR1 and CDR2 sequences are SEHNR and FQNEAQ (reference sequence). This chain's CDR3 is CASSLMYYEQYF. As DNA, the CDR3 is TGTGCCAGCAGCTTAATGTACTACGAGCAGTACTTC.

CDR3 DNA sequence: TGTGCCAGCAGTCTCCCCCCGGGACAGGGTACGGACAATGAGCAGTTCTTC. Protein: CASSLPPGQGTDNEQFF. This chain uses TRBV2 with TRBJ2-5; the match to TRBD1 covers 9 bases. The DNA end is a closer match to TRBJ2-1, so the J assignment may be wrong. The CDR3 has 17 amino acids. Germline CDR1 reads SNHLY; CDR2 reads FYNNEI.

This chain links TRBV7-9 with TRBJ1-4; TRBD1 might be the D (6 bases). Trimming left V 2 bases short and J 0 bases short, with 16 bases between. This CDR3 comprises 18 residues. CDR1 SEHNR and CDR2 FQNEAQ come from the germline V gene (reference sequence). CDR3 region: CASSLSWGAGATNEKLFF. As DNA, the CDR3 is TGTGCCAGCAGCTTATCATGGGGGGCCGGGGCAACTAATGAAAAACTGTTTTTT.

This clonotype was observed a few times. The chain has TRBV6-4 and TRBJ1-2; 7 bases match TRBD1. V gave up 6 bases and J gave up 2 bases; unmatched junction bases: 9. The CDR3 length is 15 residues. Germline CDR1 reads MRHNA; CDR2 reads SNTAGT. The CDR3 DNA reads TGTGCCAGCAGCGAGGGGGGACAGTCCAACTATGGCTACACCTTC. Amino acid sequence: CASSEGGQSNYGYTF.

This clonotype occurred a few times. The rearrangement links TRBV28 to TRBJ1-2, with 7 bases that match TRBD1. CDR1 is MDHEN, CDR2 SYDVKM, per germline. With V trimmed by 6 bases and J by 4 bases, 11 bases remained unmatched. This CDR3 is 15 amino acids long. CDR3 DNA sequence: TGTGCCAGCAGCAAGACCCCGGGACAGAGCTATGGCTACACCTTC. This sequence encodes CASSKTPGQSYGYTF.

The rearrangement links TRBV20-1 to TRBJ2-7, with TRBD2 as a possible D gene (5 bases). V was cut by 2 bases and J by 3 bases, with 8 bases left in between. The germline gives CDR1 DFQATT, CDR2 SNEGSKA (reference sequence). The CDR3 runs to 12 residues. The CDR3 DNA is TGCAGTGCTAGACCCGGGGTCTACGAGCAGTACTTC. The encoded protein is CSARPGVYEQYF.

V is TRBV28 and J is TRBJ1-6; D not resolved. Germline CDR1 reads MDHEN; CDR2 reads SYDVKM. The CDR3 has 14 amino acids. Deletions cut 6 bases from V and 4 bases from J, with 10 bases between. CDR3 DNA: TGTGCCAGCAGCGTAGGAGGTTATAATTCACCCCTCCACTTT. As protein: CASSVGGYNSPLHF.

This clonotype was counted between two and nine times. V and J are TRBV30 and TRBJ1-1; no clear D. V lost 3 bases to trimming and J lost 5 bases, with 7 bases between them. Germline assignment: CDR1 GTSNPN and CDR2 SVGIG (reference sequence). The CDR3 loop spans 11 amino acids. DNA of the CDR3: TGTGCCTGGAGGGTACGGACTGAAGCTTTCTTT. Translating gives CAWRVRTEAFF.

The gene calls are TRBV12-3 or TRBV12-4 and TRBJ2-4; weak D call: TRBD2 (6 bases). Trimming removed 2 bases at V and 11 bases at J, with 16 bases between. The CDR3 extends over 14 amino acids. CDR3: CASSLSPRGNVQYF. The CDR3 nucleotides are TGTGCCAGCAGTTTATCCCCCCGGGGGAACGTTCAGTACTTC.

The CDR3 DNA reads TGTGCCAGCAGCTTGGGAGTACGGAGGAACTATGGCTACACCTTC. It is translated as CASSLGVRRNYGYTF. V is TRBV5-5 and J is TRBJ1-2; D is unresolved. The CDR3 runs to 15 residues. From germline, CDR1 is SGHKS and CDR2 YYEKEE (reference sequence). Trimming pared 0 bases from V and 2 bases from J, leaving 11 bases between.

As regards this clonotype: This may come from a read error, since a much larger clone is one base off. This sequence joins TRBV28 and TRBJ1-2, with D unclear. This CDR3 has 14 amino acids. The V end was cut by 7 bases, the J end by 3 bases, with 15 bases between. Looked up from germline, CDR1 is MDHEN and CDR2 is SYDVKM. CDR3 nucleotide sequence: TGTGCCAGCACCTCCCCGGGCAGAGACTATGGCTACACCTTC. It specifies CASTSPGRDYGYTF.

This clonotype was counted only a few times. The V gene is TRBV27, the J gene TRBJ2-4, with D perhaps TRBD1 (6 bases). Trimming removed 6 bases at V and 2 bases at J, with 17 bases between. This CDR3 spans 16 amino acids. CDR1 and CDR2 from the germline V gene are MNHEY and SMNVEV (reference sequence). For the CDR3, the DNA is TGTGCCAGCAGAGCCCTCTTCAGGGGTCCCAAAAACATTCAGTACTTC. Its protein is CASRALFRGPKNIQYF.

On this clonotype itself: The missing conserved phenylalanine or tryptophan at the end of this CDR3 makes a read error likely. This rearrangement joins TRBV24-1 to TRBJ1-5; no firm D call. This CDR3 spans 14 amino acids. The germline V and J ends were trimmed by 5 bases and 4 bases, with 11 bases remaining between them. Germline CDR1 reads KGHDR; CDR2 reads SFDVKD. DNA for the CDR3: TGTGCCACCAGTGGAGACGGAGTTAATCAGCCCCAGCATCTT. It translates to CATSGDGVNQPQHL.

This clonotype appeared a few times. The gene calls are TRBV28 and TRBJ1-5; D call uncertain. V was clipped by 7 bases and J by 4 bases, with 8 bases between them. Germline V gives CDR1 MDHEN, CDR2 SYDVKM. The CDR3 has 12 amino acids. CDR3 residues: CASTGINQPQHF. Written as DNA, the CDR3 is TGTGCCAGCACCGGAATTAATCAGCCCCAGCATTTT.

The chain uses TRBV9 and TRBJ2-3, with D hard to call. The germline gives CDR1 SGDLS, CDR2 YYNGEE. The CDR3 extends over 15 amino acids. With 0 bases removed from V and 2 bases from J, the gap between germline ends came to 10 bases. The CDR3, as DNA: TGTGCCAGCAGCGTAGATGTATCAATCACAGATACGCAGTATTTT. Translation: CASSVDVSITDTQYF.

This chain connects TRBV3-1 to TRBJ1-1; TRBD1 might be the D (5 bases). Per the germline V gene, CDR1 is LGHDT and CDR2 is YNNKEL (reference sequence). The CDR3 consists of 12 residues. Trimming stripped 1 base from V and 7 bases from J, with 7 bases between. CDR3 sequence (DNA): TGTGCCAGCAGCCAAGTTACAGGTGAAGCTTTCTTT. Its translation is CASSQVTGEAFF.

This clonotype was found a few times. The chain joins TRBV6-9 to TRBJ1-1; no reliable D call. From germline, CDR1 is MNHGY and CDR2 SVAAGI. The CDR3 length is 10 residues. CDR3 DNA: TGTGCAACAGTTACGACTGAAGCTTTCTTT. As protein: CATVTTEAFF.

This clonotype has ten or more counts. The J gene is TRBJ2-7, the V gene TRBV28, with unresolved D. Deletions cut 6 bases from V and 4 bases from J, with 13 bases between. In germline, CDR1 is MDHEN, CDR2 SYDVKM. This CDR3 contains 13 residues. CDR3 bases: TGTGCCAGCAGCTTAGAGGTACCATACGAGCAGTACTTC. Its translation: CASSLEVPYEQYF.

This rearrangement joins TRBV5-1 to TRBJ1-4; 8 nucleotides match TRBD1. This CDR3 region has 14 residues. In germline, CDR1 is SGHRS, CDR2 YFSETQ. The V segment lost 4 bases and the J segment 5 bases; nucleotides outside the gene matches: 4. CDR3 region: CASSPQGGNEKLFF. In DNA form, the CDR3 reads TGCGCCAGCAGCCCACAGGGGGGGAATGAAAAACTGTTTTTT.

The rearrangement links TRBV5-4 to TRBJ2-5; 7 positions match TRBD1. This CDR3 is built from 16 residues. Per germline, CDR1 SGHNT and CDR2 YYREEE (reference sequence). The V and J ends lost 3 bases and 2 bases, in that order; junction bases with no gene match: 10. This CDR3 reads CASSSGQHSTQETQYF. The CDR3 DNA sequence: TGTGCCAGCAGCTCGGGACAGCACTCGACACAAGAGACCCAGTACTTC.

The J gene is TRBJ2-4, the V gene TRBV5-5; D is ambiguous. V lost 0 bases, J lost 0 bases, and 7 bases lay in between. This CDR3 is built from 15 residues. Germline CDR1 reads SGHKS; CDR2 reads YYEKEE (reference sequence). The CDR3 nucleotides are TGTGCCAGCAGCTTGGCTCCCCTAGCCAAAAACATTCAGTACTTC. Translated, it gives CASSLAPLAKNIQYF.

The chain uses TRBV20-1 and TRBJ1-1, with 7 bases lining up with TRBD1. The CDR3 extends over 14 amino acids. The J segment lost 4 bases and the V segment lost 3 bases, leaving 8 bases of the junction unmatched. Germline-derived CDR1 and CDR2 are DFQATT and SNEGSKA (reference sequence). The CDR3 reads CSASSVQGRTEAFF. DNA of the CDR3: TGCAGTGCTAGTTCGGTACAGGGGCGCACTGAAGCTTTCTTT.

This clonotype was seen more than once but under ten times. In this CDR3 the conserved last residue, phenylalanine or tryptophan, is missing, so a read error is likely. Here the CDR3 DNA reads TGCAGTGCTAGCTTTGCAGGGGGGTCACCCCTCCACCTT. Translating gives CSASFAGGSPLHL. The V and J genes are TRBV20-1 and TRBJ1-6, with 7 bases identical to TRBD1. This CDR3 has 13 residues. V trimming: 3 bases; J trimming: 10 bases; junction bases outside the gene matches: 6. CDR1 is DFQATT, CDR2 SNEGSKA, per germline (reference sequence).

In its sample, this clonotype was seen a few times. V and J are TRBV27 and TRBJ2-5, with D unresolved. The CDR3 is made up of 11 amino acids. Germline assignment: CDR1 MNHEY and CDR2 SMNVEV (reference sequence). Trimming pared 6 bases from V and 4 bases from J, leaving 6 bases between. CDR3 residues: CASRIGETQYF. CDR3 DNA sequence: TGTGCCAGCAGAATAGGAGAGACCCAGTACTTC.